Presented here are 26 T cell receptor beta chains from one specimen sequenced in a study of shared clonotypes between healthy human individuals. Libraries were prepared by immunoSEQ multiplex PCR; TCRdb keeps only in-frame clonotypes and omits some of them. The sample contains about 2.5 million clones, 85% to 95% of which appear only once. Sequencing was performed on naive CD4+ T cells from PBMCs. The subset: CD45RA+ positively selected. These TCRs come from a man aged 18 to 29 in good health. Some clones in this sample may be carry-over from other donors' samples.

A word on this clone: At one of its ends the junction is not consistent with the germline gene, which may arise from a read error. V and J are TRBV6-5 and TRBJ1-4, with D tentatively TRBD1 (5 bases). Germline values: CDR1 MNHEY, CDR2 SVGAGI. The CDR3 has 14 residues. CDR3 region: CASSYGGSNEKLFF. Here the CDR3 DNA reads TGTGCCAGCAGTTACGGGGGATCTAACGAAAAACTGTTTTTT.

DNA for the CDR3: TGTGCCAGCGGCAAGTGGGACGGCATCTCCTACGAGCAGTACTTC. Translated, it gives CASGKWDGISYEQYF. The rearrangement joins TRBV27 to TRBJ2-7; TRBD1 or TRBD2 may be the D gene (5 bases each). From germline, CDR1 is MNHEY and CDR2 SMNVEV (reference sequence). V lost 8 bases and J lost 0, with 17 bases in between. The CDR3 is 15 amino acids.

Details on this clone: Other DNA sequences in this specimen translate into the identical CDR3. The chain couples TRBV7-3 to TRBJ2-1; 12 bases map to TRBD2. The ends lost 5 bases at V and 5 bases at J; junction bases unmatched: 4. CDR3 size: 15 residues. Germline V gene lookup returns CDR1 SGHTA and CDR2 FQGTGA. The CDR3 sequence is CASSPGLAGNNEQFF. CDR3 DNA: TGTGCCAGCAGCCCCGGACTAGCGGGAAACAATGAGCAGTTCTTC.

The gene calls are TRBV7-6 and TRBJ2-3, with D tentatively TRBD2 (6 bases). Germline V gene lookup returns CDR1 SGHVS and CDR2 FNYEAQ. The ends were cut back, 6 bases at V and 2 bases at J, with 24 bases in the middle. This CDR3 spans 18 amino acids. CDR3 coding DNA: TGTGCCAGCAGTGAGCGGGCCGGGGGAGTTTCGGTCACAGATACGCAGTATTTT. Its translation: CASSERAGGVSVTDTQYF.

The chain employs TRBV2 and TRBJ2-7; D could derive from TRBD1 or TRBD2 (5 bases each). The CDR3 is made up of 13 amino acids. CDR1 is SNHLY and CDR2 is FYNNEI in the germline V gene. The V and J ends lost 6 bases and 7 bases respectively, with 16 bases between them. The chain's CDR3 is CASSFFRDREQYF. Written as DNA, the CDR3 is TGTGCCAGCAGCTTCTTCCGGGACCGAGAGCAGTACTTC.

The rearrangement uses TRBV10-3 and TRBJ2-1, with 9 bases fitting TRBD2. The CDR3 is 16 amino acids. CDR1 and CDR2 (germline): ENHRY, SYGVKD. V was pared by 3 bases and J by 2 bases, with 5 bases of the junction left unmatched. Here the CDR3 DNA reads TGTGCCATCAGTGATCCTAGCGGGAAGACCTACAATGAGCAGTTCTTC. Its protein product is CAISDPSGKTYNEQFF.

This chain joins TRBV11-2 and TRBJ2-1; D may be TRBD2 (5 bases). The CDR3 contains 14 residues. V dropped 0 bases and J dropped 12 bases, with 15 bases sitting between them. Germline V gene lookup returns CDR1 SGHAT and CDR2 FQNNGV. The CDR3 sequence is CASSLEGGPRRQFF. CDR3 coding DNA: TGTGCCAGCAGCTTAGAAGGCGGGCCCCGTCGGCAGTTCTTC.

The V call is TRBV7-2, the J call TRBJ2-2, with 13 bases fitting TRBD2. CDR1 and CDR2 from the germline V gene are SGHTA and FQGNSA. Trimming removed 6 bases from V and 5 bases from J; junction bases left unmatched: 9. This CDR3 contains 17 residues. The CDR3 reads CASRRLAGGSWTGELFF. The CDR3 bases are TGTGCCAGCAGGCGACTAGCGGGAGGCTCATGGACCGGGGAGCTGTTTTTT. Complete variable domain (other parts from reference TRBV7-2 and TRBJ2-2): GAGVSQSPSNKVTEKGKDVELRCDPISGHTALYWYRQSLGQGLEFLIYFQGNSAPDKSGLPSDRFSAERTGGSVSTLTIQRTQQEDSAVYLCASRRLAGGSWTGELFFGEGSRLTVL.

The chain joins TRBV30 to TRBJ2-1; 10 positions agree with TRBD2. The CDR3 is 15 amino acids. Germline loops: CDR1 GTSNPN, CDR2 SVGIG (reference sequence). Germline trimming cut 2 bases from V and 7 bases from J; bases unmatched to any gene: 8. The CDR3 bases are TGTGCCTGGAGTCTCCGGCTAGCGGGAGTGAATGAGCAGTTCTTC. Translating gives CAWSLRLAGVNEQFF.

This chain connects TRBV18 to TRBJ2-1; D may be TRBD2 (5 bases). V lost 2 bases and J 4 bases, leaving 21 bases between the germline ends. This CDR3 is 18 amino acids long. The V gene's germline CDR1 is KGHSH and CDR2 LQKENI. CDR3 coding DNA: TGTGCCAGCTCACCATGGGATCTGGAGGCAGTCACGTACAATGAGCAGTTCTTC. It is translated as CASSPWDLEAVTYNEQFF.

The chain joins TRBV27 to TRBJ1-5, with 10 bases matching TRBD1. The CDR3 is made up of 15 amino acids. The ends lost 5 bases at V and 1 base at J; junction bases unmatched: 2. The germline V gene has CDR1 MNHEY and CDR2 SMNVEV (reference sequence). CDR3 loop: CASSQTGGSNQPQHF. The CDR3, as DNA: TGTGCCAGCAGTCAGACAGGGGGCAGCAATCAGCCCCAGCATTTT.

This chain uses TRBV14 with TRBJ2-7, with 9 bases that match TRBD2. This CDR3 has 16 amino acids. Trimming at V came to 1 base and at J to 3 bases, leaving 7 bases not matched to a gene. In germline, CDR1 is SGHDN, CDR2 FVKESK. CDR3 in amino acids: CASSQGVAGALYEQYF. The CDR3 region has the DNA TGTGCCAGCAGCCAAGGGGTAGCGGGAGCTCTCTACGAGCAGTACTTC.

The chain joins TRBV18 to TRBJ2-7; D uncertain. Germline-derived CDR1 and CDR2 are KGHSH and LQKENI. There are 14 residues in the CDR3. Trimming pared 0 bases from V and 2 bases from J, leaving 8 bases between. The CDR3 sequence is CASSPPAETYEQYF. The CDR3 DNA follows: TGTGCCAGCTCACCACCCGCCGAAACCTACGAGCAGTACTTC.

The CDR3 sequence is CASRFRSTNQPQHF. The CDR3 region has the DNA TGTGCCAGCAGATTCAGGAGTACGAATCAGCCCCAGCATTTT. This chain links TRBV28 with TRBJ1-5; D gene ambiguous. The CDR3 spans 14 residues. Germline loops: CDR1 MDHEN, CDR2 SYDVKM. The V end was cut by 6 bases, the J end by 4 bases, with 13 bases between.

V is TRBV5-1 and J is TRBJ2-4, with D tentatively TRBD1 (5 bases). V gave up 0 bases and J gave up 0 bases, with 10 bases separating them. Per the germline V gene, CDR1 is SGHRS and CDR2 is YFSETQ. The CDR3 runs to 16 residues. The CDR3 coding sequence is TGCGCCAGCAGCTTGGGGCAGGGCCTAGCCAAAAACATTCAGTACTTC. It codes for CASSLGQGLAKNIQYF.

V is TRBV5-1 and J is TRBJ2-5; 9 bases match TRBD1. This CDR3 has 16 amino acids. From germline, CDR1 is SGHRS and CDR2 YFSETQ. V lost 3 bases and J lost 1; bases outside the gene matches: 7. CDR3 sequence (DNA): TGCGCCAGCAGCTCAGGACAGGGGACGATCCAAGAGACCCAGTACTTC. Amino acids: CASSSGQGTIQETQYF.

A single count supports this clone. V and J are TRBV18 and TRBJ2-1; the match to TRBD1 covers 9 bases. Germline V lookup: CDR1 KGHSH, CDR2 LQKENI. The V segment lost 6 bases and the J segment 6 bases; nucleotides outside the gene matches: 9. This CDR3 has 15 amino acids. The CDR3 DNA follows: TGTGCCAGCTCGGCATCGACAGGGGGTATCAATGAGCAGTTCTTC. As protein: CASSASTGGINEQFF.

The J gene is TRBJ1-2, the V gene TRBV7-8, with TRBD1 matching over 11 bases. From germline, CDR1 is SGHVS and CDR2 FQNEAQ. The ends lost 0 bases at V and 8 bases at J; junction bases unmatched: 8. The length of the CDR3 is 16 residues. CDR3 nucleotides: TGTGCCAGCAGCTTAGCCTTCTGGACAGGGGGCCGGGGCTACACCTTC. Translated, it gives CASSLAFWTGGRGYTF.

This sequence joins TRBV18 and TRBJ2-1, with TRBD2 identical over 8 bases. Trimming removed 1 base from V and 4 bases from J; junction bases left unmatched: 15. The CDR3 is made up of 19 amino acids. CDR1 and CDR2 from the germline V gene are KGHSH and LQKENI. The CDR3 DNA reads as TGTGCCAGCTCACCACGAGGGGGGCCTAGCGGGCCTACGTACAATGAGCAGTTCTTC. It is translated as CASSPRGGPSGPTYNEQFF.

V usage is TRBV30 and J usage is TRBJ2-7, with D uncertain. This CDR3 comprises 12 residues. The V end was cut by 1 base, the J end by 2 bases, with 6 bases between. The germline CDR1 and CDR2 sequences are GTSNPN and SVGIG (reference sequence). The CDR3 region has the DNA TGTGCCTGGAGTGGGTTGCCCTACGAGCAGTACTTC. This encodes CAWSGLPYEQYF. The full variable domain, its missing parts supplied by reference TRBV30 and TRBJ2-7, is SQTIHQWPATLVQPVGSPLSLECTVEGTSNPNLYWYRQAAGRGLQLLFYSVGIGQISSEVPQNLSASRPQDRQFILSSKKLLLSDSGFYLCAWSGLPYEQYFGPGTRLTVT.

This sequence joins TRBV7-8 and TRBJ1-1; 10 positions match TRBD1. Germline V gives CDR1 SGHVS, CDR2 FQNEAQ. The CDR3 has 16 amino acids. V trimming: 5 bases; J trimming: 0 bases; junction bases outside the gene matches: 6. DNA of the CDR3: TGTGCCAGCAGCGTGAGACAGGGGGCGGTGAACACTGAAGCTTTCTTT. It specifies CASSVRQGAVNTEAFF.

The rearrangement joins TRBV18 to TRBJ2-7; perhaps TRBD2 as D (6 bases). Germline V gene data show CDR1 as KGHSH and CDR2 as LQKENI. CDR3 length: 14 amino acids. The V end lost 3 bases, the J end lost 2 bases, and 11 bases lay between the germline ends. The CDR3: CASSPGRLAYEQYF. In nucleotides, the CDR3 is TGTGCCAGCTCACCTGGCAGACTAGCCTACGAGCAGTACTTC.

The chain links TRBV6-1 to TRBJ2-3; D call uncertain. Trimming pared 6 bases from V and 7 bases from J, leaving 20 bases between. Germline V CDR1 and CDR2: MNHNS, SASEGT. This CDR3 has 15 residues. This chain's CDR3 is CASSLGDPITYTQYF. DNA for the CDR3: TGTGCCAGCAGCCTTGGCGACCCGATAACCTATACGCAGTATTTT.

The genes are TRBV28 and TRBJ1-2; 11 bases map to TRBD1. Germline V lookup: CDR1 MDHEN, CDR2 SYDVKM. This CDR3 contains 15 residues. With 5 bases clipped from V and 7 bases from J, the junction kept 9 bases outside the gene matches. The chain's CDR3 is CASSPSGDRGVGYTF. The CDR3 DNA reads as TGTGCCAGCAGTCCCTCGGGGGACAGGGGGGTTGGCTACACCTTC.

Points on this clone: Different DNA sequences within this sample yield the same CDR3. The rearrangement links TRBV5-4 to TRBJ2-5; tentatively, D is TRBD1 (5 bases). Germline CDR1 and CDR2: SGHNT and YYREEE (reference sequence). The V end was cut by 0 bases, the J end by 1 base, with 7 bases between. This CDR3 region has 14 residues. CDR3 in amino acids: CASSLAQGQETQYF. The CDR3 DNA sequence: TGTGCCAGCAGCTTGGCGCAGGGCCAAGAGACCCAGTACTTC.

The chain links TRBV5-1 to TRBJ2-2; D gene uncertain. The CDR3 loop spans 15 amino acids. Germline CDR1 and CDR2: SGHRS and YFSETQ. Trimming took off 5 bases at V and 4 bases at J, with 15 bases between the two ends. The CDR3 spells CASRPMLGSTGELFF. The CDR3 region has the DNA TGCGCCAGCAGACCCATGCTGGGATCCACCGGGGAGCTGTTTTTT.